The sequence of this TCR beta chain was determined in a study of cytomegalovirus exposure and HLA in healthy donors. General study points: One later analysis reportedly identified an Asian-associated ancestry cluster that showed fewer N-insertions than the roughly 720-donor mean. CMV serostatus was the sole immune exposure information available.

As regards this clone: Its cognate antigen is unknown.

The PCR ran on 60 Vbeta and 13 Jbeta primers. Generated by immunoSEQ multiplex PCR, the TCRdb table keeps only in-frame clones and is missing some. The sample has about 140,000 clones, approximately 73% seen once. Germline V lookup: CDR1 SGHRS, CDR2 YFSETQ. V lost 0 bases to trimming and J lost 3 bases, with 12 bases between them. The CDR3 is made up of 15 amino acids. Whereas donors were nominally healthy upon sampling, unrecorded immune exposures were probable. The source of this sequence is a human donor in good health. The chain recombines TRBV5-1 with TRBJ2-5; D uncertain. Sequenced: PBMCs. The CDR3 protein is CASSLVQIRKETQYF. The CDR3 nucleotides read TGCGCCAGCAGCTTGGTTCAGATCCGAAAAGAGACCCAGTACTTC. Together with reference TRBV5-1 and TRBJ2-5, the CDR3 gives the full variable domain: KAGVTQTPRYLIKTRGQQVTLSCSPISGHRSVSWYQQTPGQGLQFLFEYFSETQRNKGNFPGRFSGRQFSNSRSEMNVSTLELGDSALYLCASSLVQIRKETQYFGPGTRLLVL.